These 29 T cell receptor beta chains came from one sample sequenced in a study of technical replicates of blood from several donors. Sequencing was performed with immunoSEQ multiplex PCR; in TCRdb, only in-frame clones are kept and a portion is missing. Among about 75,000 clones listed, 91% were seen once. The sample was T cells isolated from PBMCs. Every receptor here comes from a human donor in good health. Some clones in this sample may be carry-over from other donors' samples.

The V and J genes are TRBV5-4 and TRBJ2-1; 8 bases are a match to TRBD2. From germline, CDR1 is SGHNT and CDR2 YYREEE (reference sequence). J was trimmed by 5 bases and V by 4 bases; bases with no gene match: 11. The CDR3 totals 16 residues. The CDR3 here is CASSNSGNYYDNEQFF. The CDR3 nucleotides are TGTGCCAGCAGCAATAGCGGGAACTACTATGACAATGAGCAGTTCTTC.

The rearrangement uses TRBV7-9 and TRBJ2-5, with TRBD2 as a possible D gene (6 bases). The CDR3 sequence is 14 residues long. V gave up 0 bases and J gave up 5 bases, with 10 bases separating them. Germline-derived CDR1 and CDR2 are SEHNR and FQNEAQ (reference sequence). The CDR3 sequence: CASSLARGGETQYF. The CDR3 DNA follows: TGTGCCAGCAGCTTAGCACGGGGAGGCGAGACCCAGTACTTC. Together with reference TRBV7-9 and TRBJ2-5, the CDR3 gives the full variable domain: DTGVSQNPRHKITKRGQNVTFRCDPISEHNRLYWYRQTLGQGPEFLTYFQNEAQLEKSRLLSDRFSAERPKGSFSTLEIQRTEQGDSAMYLCASSLARGGETQYFGPGTRLLVL.

The chain employs TRBV6-1 and TRBJ1-1; 9 bases agree with TRBD1. Germline CDR1 MNHNS, CDR2 SASEGT. CDR3 length: 15 residues. With V trimmed by 6 bases and J by 2 bases, 7 bases remained unmatched. CDR3 in DNA: TGTGCCAGCAGAAACCGGGACAGGGTTAACACTGAAGCTTTCTTT. Its translation is CASRNRDRVNTEAFF.

The chain recombines TRBV6-4 with TRBJ1-1, with D perhaps TRBD1 (5 bases). Trimming took 4 bases from V and 4 from J, leaving 13 bases between them. The germline CDR1 and CDR2 sequences are MRHNA and SNTAGT. This CDR3 is built from 14 residues. This CDR3 reads CASSGQGISTEAFF. CDR3 nucleotides: TGTGCCAGCAGTGGTCAGGGTATCAGCACTGAAGCTTTCTTT.

The table lists this clone with a few counts. This chain uses TRBV6-6 with TRBJ2-3; tentatively, D is TRBD1 (6 bases). The CDR3 extends over 14 amino acids. The germline gives CDR1 MNHNY, CDR2 SVGAGI (reference sequence). V lost 8 bases and J 3 bases, leaving 15 bases between the germline ends. The CDR3, as DNA: TGTGCCAGCCTCCGGGACATGGGTACAGATACGCAGTATTTT. Protein: CASLRDMGTDTQYF.

The chain carries TRBV6-5 and TRBJ1-5; 7 bases are shared with TRBD1. V lost 8 bases to trimming and J lost 5 bases; unmatched junction nucleotides: 6. CDR3 length: 13 residues. In germline, CDR1 is MNHEY, CDR2 SVGAGI. The CDR3 DNA sequence: TGTGCCAGCTACAGGGGTTGGTATCAGCCCCAGCATTTT. Translated: CASYRGWYQPQHF.

This chain links TRBV11-2 with TRBJ1-1; D is ambiguous. Between the trimmed V and J ends, which lost 1 base and 7 bases, there was a span of 16 bases. This CDR3 has 15 amino acids. The germline V gene encodes CDR1 SGHAT and CDR2 FQNNGV. The CDR3: CASSLGSSGFGEAFF. The CDR3 DNA reads TGTGCCAGCAGCTTAGGGTCGTCGGGGTTCGGTGAAGCTTTCTTT.

The chain has TRBV11-2 and TRBJ2-1; D remains unclear. This CDR3 comprises 11 residues. The V gene lost 1 base and the J gene lost 8 bases, with 3 bases spanning the gap. The germline V gene has CDR1 SGHAT and CDR2 FQNNGV. CDR3 sequence: CASSLVYEQFF. CDR3 DNA sequence: TGTGCCAGCAGCTTAGTATATGAGCAGTTCTTC.

This clone was seen a single time. This rearrangement joins TRBV28 to TRBJ2-7; D is possibly TRBD2 (6 bases). Trimming cost V 6 bases and J 0 bases, with 18 bases left between them. From germline, CDR1 is MDHEN and CDR2 SYDVKM. The CDR3 spans 16 residues. The CDR3 region is CASRSASVTPSYEQYF. The CDR3 nucleotides read TGTGCCAGCAGGTCGGCTAGCGTCACCCCCTCCTACGAGCAGTACTTC. Using reference TRBV28 and TRBJ2-7 for the parts outside the CDR3, the full variable domain is DVKVTQSSRYLVKRTGEKVFLECVQDMDHENMFWYRQDPGLGLRLIYFSYDVKMKEKGDIPEGYSVSREKKERFSLILESASTNQTSMYLCASRSASVTPSYEQYFGPGTRLTVT.

This chain joins TRBV30 and TRBJ1-6, with 11 bases lining up with TRBD1. The junction had 9 bases not matched to a gene; V was cut back by 8 bases and J by 15 bases. The CDR3 totals 12 residues. Germline V CDR1 and CDR2: GTSNPN, SVGIG (reference sequence). Here the CDR3 reads CAAGQGAIVLHF. For the CDR3, the DNA is TGTGCCGCAGGACAGGGGGCCATTGTCCTCCACTTT.

This chain joins TRBV14 and TRBJ2-7, with D possibly matching TRBD1 (7 bases). This CDR3 comprises 16 residues. The germline CDR1 and CDR2 sequences are SGHDN and FVKESK. Trimming stripped 6 bases from V and 9 bases from J, with 27 bases between. CDR3 sequence reads: CASSHFRGAGQFRQYF. As DNA, the CDR3 is TGTGCCAGCAGTCACTTTAGGGGGGCGGGACAGTTTCGGCAGTACTTC.

This sequence joins TRBV6-5 and TRBJ2-7; TRBD2 aligns across 10 bases. This CDR3 is built from 15 residues. With 6 bases clipped from V and 4 bases from J, the junction kept 9 bases outside the gene matches. Germline CDR1 and CDR2: MNHEY and SVGAGI. CDR3 bases: TGTGCCAGCAGCCACCGACTAGCGGGTGGTTACGAGCAGTACTTC. This encodes CASSHRLAGGYEQYF.

The chain combines TRBV4-2 with TRBJ1-1; the D is unclear. V was trimmed by 4 bases and J by 0 bases, leaving 6 bases between them. The germline V gene encodes CDR1 LGHNA and CDR2 YNFKEQ. This CDR3 contains 13 residues. CDR3 bases: TGTGCCAGCAGCCGGGAGGTGAACACTGAAGCTTTCTTT. Translated: CASSREVNTEAFF.

The chain links TRBV5-1 to TRBJ2-1; 11 bases fit TRBD2. Trimming removed 3 bases from V and 1 base from J; junction bases left unmatched: 3. From germline, CDR1 is SGHRS and CDR2 YFSETQ. This CDR3 spans 16 amino acids. This CDR3 reads CASSYTSGGSYNEQFF. The CDR3 DNA reads TGCGCCAGCAGCTACACTAGCGGGGGTTCCTACAATGAGCAGTTCTTC.

The V call is TRBV5-1, the J call TRBJ2-7; 11 nucleotides line up with TRBD2. Unmatched junction bases numbered 6, after V lost 3 bases and J lost 7 bases. The CDR3 length is 14 residues. Looked up from germline, CDR1 is SGHRS and CDR2 is YFSETQ. The CDR3 nucleotides read TGCGCCAGCAGCTCACTAGCGGGAGATCGAGAGCAGTACTTC. Encoded protein: CASSSLAGDREQYF.

This clone occurred once. The genes are TRBV6-1 and TRBJ2-5, with 10 bases identical to TRBD2. CDR3 size: 14 residues. V dropped 4 bases and J dropped 5; count of bases not matched to a gene: 4. CDR1 is MNHNS and CDR2 is SASEGT in the germline V gene. This chain's CDR3 is CASSAGTSVETQYF. The CDR3 coding sequence is TGTGCCAGCAGTGCCGGGACTAGCGTTGAGACCCAGTACTTC.

The chain employs TRBV27 and TRBJ2-1; TRBD1 agrees at 7 bases. This CDR3 has 13 amino acids. CDR1 MNHEY and CDR2 SMNVEV come from the germline V gene (reference sequence). Losses at the gene ends were 6 bases for V and 5 bases for J; bases not matched to a gene: 4. The CDR3 sequence is CASSGQANNEQFF. The CDR3 nucleotides read TGTGCCAGCAGCGGACAGGCCAACAATGAGCAGTTCTTC.

The V gene is TRBV2, the J gene TRBJ2-7, with 8 bases lining up with TRBD1. Germline-derived CDR1 and CDR2 are SNHLY and FYNNEI. The CDR3 length is 15 residues. Germline trimming cut 8 bases from V and 2 bases from J; bases unmatched to any gene: 11. In DNA form, the CDR3 reads TGTGCCAGCGGAACTAAATTACAGGGGGCCTACGAGCAGTACTTC. Amino acids: CASGTKLQGAYEQYF.

The chain carries TRBV5-1 and TRBJ2-7; 16 bases align to TRBD2. CDR3 size: 15 residues. Germline CDR1 reads SGHRS; CDR2 reads YFSETQ. Trimming took 4 bases from V and 4 from J; bases not matched to a gene: 2. CDR3 loop: CASSMGLAGGYEQYF. The CDR3 DNA reads TGCGCCAGCAGCATGGGACTAGCGGGAGGGTACGAGCAGTACTTC.

V usage is TRBV14 and J usage is TRBJ2-7; D not resolved. Germline V gives CDR1 SGHDN, CDR2 FVKESK. The CDR3 totals 18 residues. V was pared by 3 bases and J by 2 bases, with 23 bases between. The CDR3 DNA follows: TGTGCCAGCAGCCATGAGACTGTAATGGGTTTTAAGGCCTACGAGCAGTACTTC. It yields the protein CASSHETVMGFKAYEQYF.

CDR3 in DNA: TGTGCCAGCAGCTCCCTCCGGAGTAGCGGGGGACGGCAAGAGACCCAGTACTTC. Its translation: CASSSLRSSGGRQETQYF. The V call is TRBV11-2, the J call TRBJ2-5, with TRBD2 identical over 9 bases. V shed 4 bases and J 2 bases; nucleotides not matched to a gene: 14. Germline-derived CDR1 and CDR2 are SGHAT and FQNNGV. The CDR3 length is 18 residues.

Concerning this clone itself: Germline and junction disagree at one end, which may indicate a read error. This chain links TRBV7-9 with TRBJ2-7, with D possibly matching TRBD1 (6 bases). This CDR3 comprises 16 residues. Germline V gene sequence: CDR1 SEHNR, CDR2 FQNEAQ (reference sequence). CDR3 DNA: TGTGCCAGCAGTTTAGGGACAACCCTCCTAGCCTACGAGCAGTACTTC. As protein: CASSLGTTLLAYEQYF.

The genes are TRBV30 and TRBJ1-1; 9 bases line up with TRBD1. Germline lookup yields CDR1 GTSNPN and CDR2 SVGIG (reference sequence). After removal of 7 bases from V and 5 bases from J, the junction contained 14 bases not matched to a gene. The CDR3 has 15 residues. The CDR3 is CAYRLDRGGDTEAFF. The CDR3 DNA follows: TGTGCCTACCGTTTGGACAGGGGTGGGGATACTGAAGCTTTCTTT.

This sequence joins TRBV6-1 and TRBJ1-1, with TRBD1 identical over 8 bases. CDR1 and CDR2 (germline): MNHNS, SASEGT. The CDR3 has 15 amino acids. V shed 2 bases and J 11 bases; nucleotides not matched to a gene: 13. The CDR3, as DNA: TGTGCCAGCAGTGAACCAGGGACAGGCTTCGCGTGGGCTTTCTTT. Translation gives CASSEPGTGFAWAFF.

The V call is TRBV10-3, the J call TRBJ2-7; a weak D match, TRBD2 (6 bases). The V gene's germline CDR1 is ENHRY and CDR2 SYGVKD. The V and J ends lost 4 bases and 2 bases respectively, with 15 bases between them. The CDR3 covers 15 residues. The CDR3 protein is CAISVRGTPAYEQYF. The CDR3 bases are TGTGCCATCAGTGTCCGGGGGACCCCAGCCTACGAGCAGTACTTC.

This chain connects TRBV7-9 to TRBJ2-7, with 16 bases fitting TRBD2. Germline trimming cut 1 base from V and 1 base from J; bases unmatched to any gene: 4. There are 18 residues in the CDR3. Germline lookup yields CDR1 SEHNR and CDR2 FQNEAQ (reference sequence). The CDR3 loop is CASSLGGLAGGKSYEQYF. The CDR3 nucleotides read TGTGCCAGCAGCTTAGGGGGACTAGCGGGAGGGAAATCCTACGAGCAGTACTTC. Based on the CDR3 plus reference TRBV7-9 and TRBJ2-7, the full variable domain is DTGVSQNPRHKITKRGQNVTFRCDPISEHNRLYWYRQTLGQGPEFLTYFQNEAQLEKSRLLSDRFSAERPKGSFSTLEIQRTEQGDSAMYLCASSLGGLAGGKSYEQYFGPGTRLTVT.

J is TRBJ1-3 and V is TRBV5-1, with D maybe TRBD1 (6 bases). Germline V gene data show CDR1 as SGHRS and CDR2 as YFSETQ. The CDR3 length is 13 residues. Deletions cut 4 bases from V and 2 bases from J, with 7 bases between. CDR3 region: CASSRTAGNTIYF. The CDR3 nucleotides are TGCGCCAGCAGCCGGACAGCTGGAAACACCATATATTTT.

The rearrangement joins TRBV4-1 to TRBJ2-7, with 10 positions matching TRBD2. The CDR3 sequence is 16 residues long. V was clipped by 4 bases and J by 4 bases; unmatched bases: 10. The V gene's germline CDR1 is MGHRA and CDR2 YSYEKL. The CDR3 is CASSLIPGTSVYEQYF. The DNA for the CDR3 is TGCGCCAGCAGCCTAATCCCCGGGACTAGCGTTTACGAGCAGTACTTC.

The rearrangement uses TRBV18 and TRBJ1-4, with 7 bases lining up with TRBD1. With 4 bases clipped from V and 3 bases from J, the junction kept 2 bases outside the gene matches. The CDR3 runs 14 residues. CDR1 is KGHSH and CDR2 is LQKENI in the germline V gene. The CDR3 region is CASSQGAANEKLFF. CDR3 coding DNA: TGTGCCAGCTCACAGGGGGCCGCTAATGAAAAACTGTTTTTT.